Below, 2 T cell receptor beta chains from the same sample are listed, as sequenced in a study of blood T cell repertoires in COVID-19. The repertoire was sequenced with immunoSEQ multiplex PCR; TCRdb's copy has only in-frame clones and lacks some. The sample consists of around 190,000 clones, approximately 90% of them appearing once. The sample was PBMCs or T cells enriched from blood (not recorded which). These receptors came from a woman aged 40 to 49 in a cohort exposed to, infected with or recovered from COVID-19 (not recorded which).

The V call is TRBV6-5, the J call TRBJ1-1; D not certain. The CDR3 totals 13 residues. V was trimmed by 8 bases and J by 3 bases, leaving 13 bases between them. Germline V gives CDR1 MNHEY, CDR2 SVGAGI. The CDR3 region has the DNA TGTGCCAGCTTCGAGGACTCCCACACTGAAGCTTTCTTT. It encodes CASFEDSHTEAFF.

The CDR3 loop reads CASSLGRGSGDSPLHF. The CDR3 DNA reads as TGTGCCAGCAGTTTAGGGAGGGGTAGCGGGGATTCACCCCTCCACTTT. The chain has TRBV27 and TRBJ1-6; TRBD1 is a possible D gene (5 bases). This CDR3 is built from 16 residues. V was shortened by 2 bases and J by 8 bases, with 16 bases between the two germline ends. Germline V gene lookup returns CDR1 MNHEY and CDR2 SMNVEV (reference sequence).